This paragraph covers one T cell receptor (beta chain) sequence. These data are taken from a study of CD8+ T cells in alopecia areata. RNA, once extracted, was reverse transcribed into cDNA for use as the sequencing template. TCRdb's copy holds only in-frame clones and misses some; the assay was immunoSEQ multiplex PCR. The sample carries more than 200,000 clones, about three fifths recorded once. CDR3 length: 12 amino acids. Germline loops: CDR1 GTSNPN, CDR2 SVGIG (reference sequence). Trimming pared 5 bases from V and 8 bases from J, leaving 15 bases between. The treatment was: oral pan-JAK inhibitor, 5-10 mg twice daily.

Sequenced here: CD4+ T cells sorted from blood, sampled at week 4, from a patient treated with tofacitinib. The chain uses TRBV30 and TRBJ1-2, with D possibly matching TRBD1 (6 bases). This receptor was obtained from a human donor with alopecia areata. CDR3 DNA sequence: TGTGCCTGGGATTCCACAGGGAGGGGCTACACCTTC. The encoded protein is CAWDSTGRGYTF.